This entry features one T cell receptor (beta chain) sequence. The target antigen is unknown. This specimen belongs to a study of T cells in Graves' hyperthyroidism and ophthalmopathy. Study results and limitations: Separating ophthalmopathy from stable hyperthyroidism was achieved by a 13 V-J model.

The diagnostic basis comprised clinical symptoms, serum thyroxine and TRAb, thyroid ultrasound and orbital computed tomography. TCR beta CDR3 regions were amplified from RNA. Carried out on the TCR CDR3, a first-round RT-PCR used the HTBI primer set. TCRdb itself ran the multiplex PCR reads through MiXCR, one entry per CDR3 protein. In the table there are 550,000 to 700,000 distinct CDR3 sequences, about 15% of which are singletons. This CDR3 is built from 16 residues. Germline V gene sequence: CDR1 SGDLS, CDR2 YYNGEE. Trimming cost V 3 bases and J 1 base, with 13 bases left between them. The TCR was taken from a woman between 35 and 50 years old with Graves' ophthalmopathy. Sequencing was done on a sample of blood. The V gene is TRBV9, the J gene TRBJ2-2; tentative D call: TRBD1 (6 bases). CDR3 protein: CASSEQGWGNTGELFF. In DNA form, the CDR3 reads TGTGCCAGCAGCGAACAGGGATGGGGGAACACCGGGGAGCTGTTTTTT.